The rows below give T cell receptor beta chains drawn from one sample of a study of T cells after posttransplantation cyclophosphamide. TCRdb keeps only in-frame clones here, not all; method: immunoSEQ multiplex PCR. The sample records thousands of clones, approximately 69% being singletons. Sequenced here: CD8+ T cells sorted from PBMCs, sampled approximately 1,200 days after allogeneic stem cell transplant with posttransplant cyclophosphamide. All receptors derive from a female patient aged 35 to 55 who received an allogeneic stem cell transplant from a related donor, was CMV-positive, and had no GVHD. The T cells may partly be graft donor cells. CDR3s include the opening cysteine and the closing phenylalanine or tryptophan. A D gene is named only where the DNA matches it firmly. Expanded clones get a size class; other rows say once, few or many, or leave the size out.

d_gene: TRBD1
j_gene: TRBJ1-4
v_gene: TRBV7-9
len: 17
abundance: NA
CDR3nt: TGTGCCAGCAGAGGACAGGGGGCTGGGGCAACTAATGAAAAACTGTTTTTT
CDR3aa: CASRGQGAGATNEKLFF

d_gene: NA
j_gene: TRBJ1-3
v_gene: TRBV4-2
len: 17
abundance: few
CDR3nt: TGTGCCAGCAGACCCATGGAGGGCGGTTCCTCTGGAAACACCATATATTTT
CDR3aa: CASRPMEGGSSGNTIYF

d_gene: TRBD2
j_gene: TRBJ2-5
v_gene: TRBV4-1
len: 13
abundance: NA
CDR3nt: TGCGCCAGCAGCCCGGGACTAGGAGAGACCCAGTACTTC
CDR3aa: CASSPGLGETQYF

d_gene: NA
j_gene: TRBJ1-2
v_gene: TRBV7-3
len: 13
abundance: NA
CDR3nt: TGTGCCAGCAGCTTCGATAACACCTATGGCTACACCTTC
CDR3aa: CASSFDNTYGYTF

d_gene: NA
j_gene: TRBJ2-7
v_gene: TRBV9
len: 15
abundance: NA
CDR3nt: TGTGCCAGTAGCATCAGGCAGGGGACGGCATACGAGCAGTACTTC
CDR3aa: CASSIRQGTAYEQYF

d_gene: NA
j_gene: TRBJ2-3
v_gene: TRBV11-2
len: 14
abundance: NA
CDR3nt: TGTGCCAGCAGCTTAGACCCTGGGGGGGATACGCAGTATTTT
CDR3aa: CASSLDPGGDTQYF

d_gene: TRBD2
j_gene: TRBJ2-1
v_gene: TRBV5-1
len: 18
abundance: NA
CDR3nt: TGCGCCAGCAGCTTCACTTCTACCACTAGCGGGGCTTACAATGAGCAGTTCTTC
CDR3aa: CASSFTSTTSGAYNEQFF

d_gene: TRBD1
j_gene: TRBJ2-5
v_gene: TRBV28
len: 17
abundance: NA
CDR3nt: TGTGCCAGCAGTCCGACACGGGACAGTAGACACCAAGAGACCCAGTACTTC
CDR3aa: CASSPTRDSRHQETQYF

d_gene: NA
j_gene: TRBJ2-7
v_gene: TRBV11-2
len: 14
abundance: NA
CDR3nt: TGTGCCAGCAGCTTAGGTCCCTATACCTACGAGCAGTACTTC
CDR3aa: CASSLGPYTYEQYF

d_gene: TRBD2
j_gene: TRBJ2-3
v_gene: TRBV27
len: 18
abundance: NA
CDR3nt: TGTGCCAGCACGAACGCCGGGACTAGCGGGTTGTTCGCAGATACGCAGTATTTT
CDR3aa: CASTNAGTSGLFADTQYF

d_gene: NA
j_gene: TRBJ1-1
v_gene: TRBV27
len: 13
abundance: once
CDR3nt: TGTGCCAGCAGTAGGGGGACGGCCACTGAAGCTTTCTTT
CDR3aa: CASSRGTATEAFF

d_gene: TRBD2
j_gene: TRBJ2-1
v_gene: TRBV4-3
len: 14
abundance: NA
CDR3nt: TGCGCCAGCAGCCATAGCGGGGGGGCGGATGAGCAGTTCTTC
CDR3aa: CASSHSGGADEQFF

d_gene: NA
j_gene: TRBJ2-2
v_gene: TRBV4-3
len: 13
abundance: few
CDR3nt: TGCGCCAGCAGCCAAACAGGGTCCGGGGAGCTGTTTTTT
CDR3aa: CASSQTGSGELFF

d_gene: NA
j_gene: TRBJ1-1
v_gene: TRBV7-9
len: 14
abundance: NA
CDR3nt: TGTGCCAGCAGCTTAGTTCAGGGGAACACTGAAGCTTTCTTT
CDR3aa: CASSLVQGNTEAFF

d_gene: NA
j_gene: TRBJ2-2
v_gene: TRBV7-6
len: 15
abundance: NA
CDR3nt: TGTGCCAGCAGCTTAGGGAGTGACGTTACCGGGGAGCTGTTTTTT
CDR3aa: CASSLGSDVTGELFF

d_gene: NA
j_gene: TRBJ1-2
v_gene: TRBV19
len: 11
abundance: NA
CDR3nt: TGTGCCAGTCTGACAGCCTATGGCTACACCTTC
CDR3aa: CASLTAYGYTF

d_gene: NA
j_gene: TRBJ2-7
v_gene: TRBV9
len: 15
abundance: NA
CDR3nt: TGTGCCAGCTGTTTCGGACAGAGGACGGCCTACGAGCAGTACTTC
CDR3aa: CASCFGQRTAYEQYF

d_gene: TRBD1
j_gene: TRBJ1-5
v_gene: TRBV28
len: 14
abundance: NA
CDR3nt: TGTGCCAGCAGTTCGGGACAGGGGGCTCAGCCCCAGCATTTT
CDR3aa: CASSSGQGAQPQHF

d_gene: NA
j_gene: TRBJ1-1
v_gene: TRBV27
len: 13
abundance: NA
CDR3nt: TGTGCCAGCAAAGGGGATTTGAACACTGAAGCTTTCTTT
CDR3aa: CASKGDLNTEAFF

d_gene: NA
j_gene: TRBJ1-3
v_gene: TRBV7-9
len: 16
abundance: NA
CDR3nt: TGTGCCAGCAGCCCCCCCGATCCCGCGGGTGGAAACACCATATATTTT
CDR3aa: CASSPPDPAGGNTIYF

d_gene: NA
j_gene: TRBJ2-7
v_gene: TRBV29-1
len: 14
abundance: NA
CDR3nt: TGCAGCGTTATAATCGACAGGAGCTCCTACGAGCAGTACTTC
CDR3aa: CSVIIDRSSYEQYF

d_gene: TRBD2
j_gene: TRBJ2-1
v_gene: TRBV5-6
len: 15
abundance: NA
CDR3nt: TGTGCCAGCAGCTTGGAACTAGCGGGGGCACATGAGCAGTTCTTC
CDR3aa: CASSLELAGAHEQFF